This T cell receptor (beta chain) is from a study of shared T cell receptors in the human thymus. CDR1 and CDR2 from the germline V gene are SGHNT and YYREEE (reference sequence). Losses at the gene ends were 0 bases for V and 2 bases for J; bases not matched to a gene: 14. The CDR3 totals 18 residues. TCRdb's copy holds only in-frame clones and misses some; the assay was immunoSEQ multiplex PCR. The table includes hundreds of thousands of clones, around 87% detected once. The same sample was also studied in work on human thymus T cells. This second report adds: Healthy Finnish infants having corrective surgery for congenital heart defects served as donors. Corrective heart surgery yielded the resections from which the thymus tissue came. Unrelated individuals were reported by related research to share highly overlapping thymic repertoires.

This chain links TRBV5-4 with TRBJ2-7, with TRBD2 identical over 7 bases. This sequence originates from a boy less than two years old with a congenital heart defect. The material sequenced was thymocytes. The CDR3 nucleotides read TGTGCCAGCAGCTTGGGAGCGGTAGGTAGCGGGTCAACCTACGAGCAGTACTTC. Translation: CASSLGAVGSGSTYEQYF.